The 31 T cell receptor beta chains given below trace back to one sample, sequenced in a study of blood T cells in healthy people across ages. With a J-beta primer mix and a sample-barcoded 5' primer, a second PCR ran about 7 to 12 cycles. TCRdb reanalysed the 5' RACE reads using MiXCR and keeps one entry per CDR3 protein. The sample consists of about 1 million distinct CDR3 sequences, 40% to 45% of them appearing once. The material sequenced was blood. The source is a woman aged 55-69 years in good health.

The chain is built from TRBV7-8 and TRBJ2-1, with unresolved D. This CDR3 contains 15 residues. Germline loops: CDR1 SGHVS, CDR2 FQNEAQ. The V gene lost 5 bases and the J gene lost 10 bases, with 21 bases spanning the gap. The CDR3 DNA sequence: TGTGCCAGCAGCCCGGGTAGTCCCCTCCGGTGGGAGCAGTTCTTC. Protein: CASSPGSPLRWEQFF.

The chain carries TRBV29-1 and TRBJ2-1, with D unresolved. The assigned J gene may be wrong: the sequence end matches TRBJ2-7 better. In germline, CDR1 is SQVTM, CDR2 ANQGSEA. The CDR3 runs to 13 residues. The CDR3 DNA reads TGCAGCGTTGAAAGTCCTATACTGTATGAGCAGTACTTC. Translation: CSVESPILYEQYF.

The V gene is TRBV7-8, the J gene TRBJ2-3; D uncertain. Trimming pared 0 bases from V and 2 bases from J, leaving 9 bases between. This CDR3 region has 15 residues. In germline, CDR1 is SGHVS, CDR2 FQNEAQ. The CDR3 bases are TGTGCCAGCAGCTTAGCGGCGGCAAACACAGATACGCAGTATTTT. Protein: CASSLAAANTDTQYF.

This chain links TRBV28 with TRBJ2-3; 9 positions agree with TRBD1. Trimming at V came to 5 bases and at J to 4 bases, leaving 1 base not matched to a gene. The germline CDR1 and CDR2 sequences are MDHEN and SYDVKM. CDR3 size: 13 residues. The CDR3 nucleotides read TGTGCCAGCAGTGACAGGGGGGCAGATACGCAGTATTTT. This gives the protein CASSDRGADTQYF.

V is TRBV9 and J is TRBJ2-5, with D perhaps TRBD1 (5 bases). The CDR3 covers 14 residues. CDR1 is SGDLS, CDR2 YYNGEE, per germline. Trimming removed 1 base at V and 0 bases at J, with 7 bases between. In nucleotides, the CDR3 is TGTGCCAGCAGCGTAACAGGCAACCAAGAGACCCAGTACTTC. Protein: CASSVTGNQETQYF.

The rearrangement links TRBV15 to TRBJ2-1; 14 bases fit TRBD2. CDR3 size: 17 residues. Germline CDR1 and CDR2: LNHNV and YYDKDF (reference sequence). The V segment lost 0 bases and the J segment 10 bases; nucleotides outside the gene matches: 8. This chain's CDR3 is CATSRDYGTSGRREQFF. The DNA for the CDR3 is TGTGCCACCAGCAGAGATTACGGGACTAGCGGGAGACGAGAGCAGTTCTTC. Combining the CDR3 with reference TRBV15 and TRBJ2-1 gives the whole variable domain DAMVIQNPRYQVTQFGKPVTLSCSQTLNHNVMYWYQQKSSQAPKLLFHYYDKDFNNEADTPDNFQSRRPNTSFCFLDIRSPGLGDTAMYLCATSRDYGTSGRREQFFGPGTRLTVL.

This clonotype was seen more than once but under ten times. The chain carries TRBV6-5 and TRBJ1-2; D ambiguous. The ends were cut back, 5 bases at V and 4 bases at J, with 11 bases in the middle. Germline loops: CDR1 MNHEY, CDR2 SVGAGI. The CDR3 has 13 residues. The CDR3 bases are TGTGCCAGCAGTGACGGGGAGGGCTATGGCTACACCTTC. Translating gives CASSDGEGYGYTF.

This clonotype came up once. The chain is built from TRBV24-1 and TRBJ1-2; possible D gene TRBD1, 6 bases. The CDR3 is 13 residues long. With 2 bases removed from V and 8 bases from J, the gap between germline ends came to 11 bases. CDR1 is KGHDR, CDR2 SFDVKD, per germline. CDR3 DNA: TGTGCCACCAGTGATTCAGGGGAAGGCGGCTACACCTTC. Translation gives CATSDSGEGGYTF.

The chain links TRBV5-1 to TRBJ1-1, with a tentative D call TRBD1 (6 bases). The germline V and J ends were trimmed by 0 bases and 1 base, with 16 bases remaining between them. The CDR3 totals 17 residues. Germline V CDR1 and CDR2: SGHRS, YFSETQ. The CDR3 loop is CASSLEVQGLQNTEAFF. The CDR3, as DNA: TGCGCCAGCAGCTTGGAGGTACAGGGCTTGCAGAACACTGAAGCTTTCTTT.

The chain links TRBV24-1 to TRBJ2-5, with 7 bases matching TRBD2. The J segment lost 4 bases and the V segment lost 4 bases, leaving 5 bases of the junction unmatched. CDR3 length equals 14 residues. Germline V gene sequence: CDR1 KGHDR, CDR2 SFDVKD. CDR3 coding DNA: TGTGCCACCAGTGAGGGGGGGACTCGAGAGACCCAGTACTTC. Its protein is CATSEGGTRETQYF.

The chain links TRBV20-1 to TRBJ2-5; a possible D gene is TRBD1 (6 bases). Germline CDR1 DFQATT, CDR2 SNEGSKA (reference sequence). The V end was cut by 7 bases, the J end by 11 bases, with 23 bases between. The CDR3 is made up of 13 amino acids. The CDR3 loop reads CSVPQGPAREQYF. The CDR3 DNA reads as TGCAGTGTCCCACAGGGTCCTGCTAGGGAGCAGTACTTC.

CDR3 sequence (DNA): TGTGCCAGCAAAATAGCGGGGGCGGGATCCTACGAGCAGTACTTC. This translates into CASKIAGAGSYEQYF. The chain employs TRBV27 and TRBJ2-7; 9 nucleotides align to TRBD2. The CDR3 totals 15 residues. Germline values: CDR1 MNHEY, CDR2 SMNVEV (reference sequence). V lost 7 bases, J lost 1 base, and 8 bases stayed unmatched.

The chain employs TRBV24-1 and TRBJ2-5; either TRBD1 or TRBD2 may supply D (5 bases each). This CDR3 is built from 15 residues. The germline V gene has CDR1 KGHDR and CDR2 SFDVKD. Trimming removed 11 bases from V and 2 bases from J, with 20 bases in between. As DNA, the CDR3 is TGTGCCATTCAAGACAGCCGAGAGCGGCAAGAGACCCAGTACTTC. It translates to CAIQDSRERQETQYF.

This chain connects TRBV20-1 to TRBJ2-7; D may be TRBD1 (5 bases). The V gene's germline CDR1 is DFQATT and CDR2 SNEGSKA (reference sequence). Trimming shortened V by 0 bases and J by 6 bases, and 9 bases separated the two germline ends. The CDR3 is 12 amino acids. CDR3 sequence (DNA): TGCAGTGCTAGAGACAGGGTGGGCGAGCAGTACTTC. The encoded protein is CSARDRVGEQYF.

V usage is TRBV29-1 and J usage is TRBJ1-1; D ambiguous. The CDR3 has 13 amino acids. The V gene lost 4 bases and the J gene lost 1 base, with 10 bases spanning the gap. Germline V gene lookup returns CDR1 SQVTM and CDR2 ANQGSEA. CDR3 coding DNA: TGCAGCGTTGTTAGGGCAGAGAACACTGAAGCTTTCTTT. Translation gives CSVVRAENTEAFF.

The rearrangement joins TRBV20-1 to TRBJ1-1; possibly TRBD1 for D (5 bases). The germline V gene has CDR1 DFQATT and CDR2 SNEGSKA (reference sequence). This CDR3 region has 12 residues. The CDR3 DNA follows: TGCGGAAGCAGGGTTGGGAACACTGAAGCTTTCTTT. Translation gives CGSRVGNTEAFF.

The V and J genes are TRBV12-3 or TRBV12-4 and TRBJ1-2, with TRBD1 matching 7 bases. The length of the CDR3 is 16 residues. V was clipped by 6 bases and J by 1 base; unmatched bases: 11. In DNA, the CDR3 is TGTGCCAGCAGGCCTACTGGACAGGCTTTTAACTATGGCTACACCTTC. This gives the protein CASRPTGQAFNYGYTF.

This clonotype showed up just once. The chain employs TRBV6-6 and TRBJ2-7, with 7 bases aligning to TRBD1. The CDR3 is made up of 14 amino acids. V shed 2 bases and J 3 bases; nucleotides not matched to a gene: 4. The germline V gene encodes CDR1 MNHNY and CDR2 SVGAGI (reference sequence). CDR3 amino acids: CASSYDRVRYEQYF. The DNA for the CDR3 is TGTGCCAGCAGTTACGACAGGGTCCGCTACGAGCAGTACTTC.

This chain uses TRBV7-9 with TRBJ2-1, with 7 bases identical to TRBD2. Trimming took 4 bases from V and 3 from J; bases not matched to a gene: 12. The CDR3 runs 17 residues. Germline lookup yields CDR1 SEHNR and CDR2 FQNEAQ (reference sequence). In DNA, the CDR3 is TGTGCCAGCAGCTCTAAGTACCCTAGCGGCAACTACAATGAGCAGTTCTTC. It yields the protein CASSSKYPSGNYNEQFF.

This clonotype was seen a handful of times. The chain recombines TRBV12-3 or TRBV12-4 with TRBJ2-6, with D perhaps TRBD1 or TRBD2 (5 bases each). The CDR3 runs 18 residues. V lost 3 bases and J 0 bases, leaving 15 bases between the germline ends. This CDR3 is CASSFFLGTSSGANVLTF. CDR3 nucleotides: TGTGCCAGCAGTTTCTTTCTAGGGACCAGCTCTGGGGCCAACGTCCTGACTTTC.

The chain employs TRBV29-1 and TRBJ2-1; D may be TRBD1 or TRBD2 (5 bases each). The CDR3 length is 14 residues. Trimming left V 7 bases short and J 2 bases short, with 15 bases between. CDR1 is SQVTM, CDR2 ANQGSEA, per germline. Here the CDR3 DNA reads TGCAGCGCCAGGAGTGAGGGGACCTACAATGAGCAGTTCTTC. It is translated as CSARSEGTYNEQFF.

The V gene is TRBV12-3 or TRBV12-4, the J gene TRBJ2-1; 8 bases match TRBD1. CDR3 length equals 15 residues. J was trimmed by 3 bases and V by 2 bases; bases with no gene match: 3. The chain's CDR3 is CASSLSRGLYNEQFF. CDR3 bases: TGTGCCAGCAGTTTAAGCAGGGGGCTCTACAATGAGCAGTTCTTC.

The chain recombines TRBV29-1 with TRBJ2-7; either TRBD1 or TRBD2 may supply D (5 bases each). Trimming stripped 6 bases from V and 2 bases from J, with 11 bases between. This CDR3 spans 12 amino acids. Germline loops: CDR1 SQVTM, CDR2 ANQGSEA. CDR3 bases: TGCAGCGTGACCCGGGGACCCTACGAGCAGTACTTC. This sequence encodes CSVTRGPYEQYF.

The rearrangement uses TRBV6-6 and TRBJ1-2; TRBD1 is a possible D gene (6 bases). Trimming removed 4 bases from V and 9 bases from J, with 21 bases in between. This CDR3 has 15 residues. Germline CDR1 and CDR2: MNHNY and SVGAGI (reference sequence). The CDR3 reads CASSSYRELYASYTF. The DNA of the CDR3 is TGTGCCAGCAGTTCCTACAGGGAACTCTATGCGAGCTACACCTTC.

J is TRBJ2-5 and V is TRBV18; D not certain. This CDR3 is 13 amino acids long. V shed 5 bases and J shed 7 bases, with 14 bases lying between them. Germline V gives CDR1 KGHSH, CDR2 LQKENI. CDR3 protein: CASSIPQEATQYF. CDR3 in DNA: TGTGCCAGCTCAATCCCTCAAGAGGCGACCCAGTACTTC.

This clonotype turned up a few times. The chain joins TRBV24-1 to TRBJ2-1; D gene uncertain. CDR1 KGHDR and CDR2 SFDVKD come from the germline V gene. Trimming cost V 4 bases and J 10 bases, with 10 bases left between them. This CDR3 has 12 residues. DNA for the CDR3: TGTGCCACCAGTGAATCTTCGTGGGAGCAGTTCTTC. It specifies CATSESSWEQFF.

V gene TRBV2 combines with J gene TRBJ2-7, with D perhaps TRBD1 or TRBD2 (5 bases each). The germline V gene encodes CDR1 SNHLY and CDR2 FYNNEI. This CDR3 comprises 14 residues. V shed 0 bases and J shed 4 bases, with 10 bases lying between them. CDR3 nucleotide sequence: TGTGCCAGCAGTGAAGCAGGGACCGAATACGAGCAGTACTTC. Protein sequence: CASSEAGTEYEQYF.

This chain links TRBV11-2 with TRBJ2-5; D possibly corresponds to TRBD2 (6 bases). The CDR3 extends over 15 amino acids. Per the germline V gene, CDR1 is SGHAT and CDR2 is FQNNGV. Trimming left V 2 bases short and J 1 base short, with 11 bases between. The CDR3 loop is CASSLRRGIQETQYF. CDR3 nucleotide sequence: TGTGCCAGCAGCTTACGGCGGGGTATCCAAGAGACCCAGTACTTC.

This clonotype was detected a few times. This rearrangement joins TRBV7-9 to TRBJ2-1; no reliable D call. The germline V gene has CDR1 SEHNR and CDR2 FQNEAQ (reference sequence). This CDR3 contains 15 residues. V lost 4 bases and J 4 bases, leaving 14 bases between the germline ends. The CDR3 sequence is CASSSPRQEYNEQFF. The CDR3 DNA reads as TGTGCCAGCAGCTCCCCCAGACAAGAATACAATGAGCAGTTCTTC. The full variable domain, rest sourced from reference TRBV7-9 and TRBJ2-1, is DTGVSQNPRHKITKRGQNVTFRCDPISEHNRLYWYRQTLGQGPEFLTYFQNEAQLEKSRLLSDRFSAERPKGSFSTLEIQRTEQGDSAMYLCASSSPRQEYNEQFFGPGTRLTVL.

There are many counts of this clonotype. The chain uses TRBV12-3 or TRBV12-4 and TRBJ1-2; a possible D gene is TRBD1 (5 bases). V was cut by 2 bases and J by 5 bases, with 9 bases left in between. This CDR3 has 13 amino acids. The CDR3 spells CASSLSTEYGYTF. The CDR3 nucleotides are TGTGCCAGCAGTTTATCGACAGAATATGGCTACACCTTC.

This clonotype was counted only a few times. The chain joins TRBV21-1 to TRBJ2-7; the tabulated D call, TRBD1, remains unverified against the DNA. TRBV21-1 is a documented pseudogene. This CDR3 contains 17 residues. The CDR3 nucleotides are TGTGCCAGCAGCAAGCCAATCCAGGGAATCCTCTCCTACGAGCAGTACTTC. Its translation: CASSKPIQGILSYEQYF.